Presented here are 12 T cell receptor beta chains from one specimen sequenced in a study of cytotoxic CD8 clonotypes in ibrutinib-treated CLL. Sequencing used immunoSEQ multiplex PCR; TCRdb keeps in-frame clones, though not all of them. The sample includes some 200,000 clones, around 72% of them seen just once. This material consisted of PBMCs, taken after 24 months of ibrutinib treatment. These TCRs come from a human donor with chronic lymphocytic leukemia.

V usage is TRBV2 and J usage is TRBJ1-2; D gene unclear. Trimming left V 4 bases short and J 8 bases short, with 14 bases between. CDR3 length equals 13 residues. CDR1 and CDR2 from the germline V gene are SNHLY and FYNNEI. Here the CDR3 reads CASSADGAGGYTF. The CDR3 nucleotides read TGTGCCAGCAGTGCTGACGGAGCTGGAGGCTACACCTTC.

V usage is TRBV28 and J usage is TRBJ1-2, with D perhaps TRBD1 (5 bases). Trimming shortened V by 7 bases and J by 8 bases, and 17 bases separated the two germline ends. The CDR3 is made up of 13 amino acids. Germline values: CDR1 MDHEN, CDR2 SYDVKM. The CDR3 loop is CASTQVEGLGYTF. DNA for the CDR3: TGTGCCAGCACCCAAGTGGAGGGGCTGGGCTACACCTTC.

The chain is built from TRBV28 and TRBJ2-1; a possible D gene is TRBD1 (5 bases). V lost 6 bases and J 11 bases, leaving 11 bases between the germline ends. CDR1 is MDHEN, CDR2 SYDVKM, per germline. This CDR3 contains 11 residues. The CDR3 protein is CASSRRTKQFF. The CDR3 bases are TGTGCCAGCAGCCGCCGGACAAAGCAGTTCTTC. Variable domain in full (rest from reference TRBV28 and TRBJ2-1): DVKVTQSSRYLVKRTGEKVFLECVQDMDHENMFWYRQDPGLGLRLIYFSYDVKMKEKGDIPEGYSVSREKKERFSLILESASTNQTSMYLCASSRRTKQFFGPGTRLTVL.

The V gene is TRBV6-5, the J gene TRBJ2-4; 9 bases match TRBD1. This CDR3 is built from 15 residues. V was pared by 7 bases and J by 5 bases, with 9 bases of the junction left unmatched. Looked up from germline, CDR1 is MNHEY and CDR2 is SVGAGI. The CDR3 is CASKYGTGKENIQYF. Here the CDR3 DNA reads TGTGCCAGCAAATATGGGACAGGGAAAGAAAACATTCAGTACTTC.

This clone was recorded a few times. The chain combines TRBV4-2 with TRBJ1-2; 9 positions match TRBD1. V dropped 0 bases and J dropped 4; count of bases not matched to a gene: 6. Germline lookup yields CDR1 LGHNA and CDR2 YNFKEQ. There are 16 residues in the CDR3. CDR3 protein: CASSQDLWTGVYGYTF. The CDR3 DNA reads as TGTGCCAGCAGCCAAGATCTTTGGACAGGGGTCTATGGCTACACCTTC.

The chain links TRBV27 to TRBJ2-6, with 7 positions matching TRBD1. J was trimmed by 4 bases and V by 8 bases; bases with no gene match: 5. This CDR3 is built from 14 residues. CDR1 MNHEY and CDR2 SMNVEV come from the germline V gene (reference sequence). CDR3 sequence (DNA): TGTGCCAGCCAACAGGGGTACGGGGCCAACGTCCTGACTTTC. It yields the protein CASQQGYGANVLTF.

This clone occurred a few times. The J gene is TRBJ2-7, the V gene TRBV29-1; D not certain. Trimming removed 1 base at V and 1 base at J, with 5 bases between. CDR1 and CDR2 from the germline V gene are SQVTM and ANQGSEA. The CDR3 sequence is 12 residues long. This CDR3 reads CSVEGASYEQYF. The DNA for the CDR3 is TGCAGCGTTGAAGGGGCGTCCTACGAGCAGTACTTC.

The chain combines TRBV19 with TRBJ2-7, with TRBD2 matching over 10 bases. Germline V lookup: CDR1 LNHDA, CDR2 SQIVND (reference sequence). Germline trimming cut 8 bases from V and 0 bases from J; bases unmatched to any gene: 4. The CDR3 is 14 residues long. This CDR3 reads CASGTSVSSYEQYF. The CDR3 nucleotides are TGTGCCAGTGGGACTAGCGTTAGCTCCTACGAGCAGTACTTC.

This clone was observed a handful of times. The CDR3 reads CASSYSQGVSYEQYF. Here the CDR3 DNA reads TGTGCCAGCAGTTACAGTCAGGGGGTCTCCTACGAGCAGTACTTC. The gene calls are TRBV6-5 and TRBJ2-7; 7 positions agree with TRBD1. The CDR3 sequence is 15 residues long. V trimming: 2 bases; J trimming: 0 bases; junction bases outside the gene matches: 4. The germline gives CDR1 MNHEY, CDR2 SVGAGI.

The CDR3 nucleotides are TGTGCCAGCAGTAAGGGACAGGGGTTCGAAGCTTTCTTT. Translated: CASSKGQGFEAFF. The chain is built from TRBV6-1 and TRBJ1-1; 10 bases map to TRBD1. Looked up from germline, CDR1 is MNHNS and CDR2 is SASEGT. This CDR3 has 13 residues. The V segment lost 5 bases and the J segment 8 bases; nucleotides outside the gene matches: 5.

The chain carries TRBV7-7 and TRBJ2-1; D remains ambiguous. Trimming removed 5 bases from V and 2 bases from J, with 16 bases in between. CDR1 SSHAT and CDR2 FNYEAQ come from the germline V gene (reference sequence). The CDR3 contains 16 residues. DNA for the CDR3: TGTGCCAGCAGCCTGGGTCTGCAGGCCCCCTACAATGAGCAGTTCTTC. The encoded protein is CASSLGLQAPYNEQFF.

This chain joins TRBV27 and TRBJ2-7; D gene ambiguous. The CDR3 sequence is 12 residues long. V dropped 6 bases and J dropped 11 bases, with 17 bases sitting between them. Germline CDR1 MNHEY, CDR2 SMNVEV (reference sequence). The CDR3 bases are TGTGCCAGCAGATCATACGGCGGACCCAAGTACTTC. This encodes CASRSYGGPKYF.